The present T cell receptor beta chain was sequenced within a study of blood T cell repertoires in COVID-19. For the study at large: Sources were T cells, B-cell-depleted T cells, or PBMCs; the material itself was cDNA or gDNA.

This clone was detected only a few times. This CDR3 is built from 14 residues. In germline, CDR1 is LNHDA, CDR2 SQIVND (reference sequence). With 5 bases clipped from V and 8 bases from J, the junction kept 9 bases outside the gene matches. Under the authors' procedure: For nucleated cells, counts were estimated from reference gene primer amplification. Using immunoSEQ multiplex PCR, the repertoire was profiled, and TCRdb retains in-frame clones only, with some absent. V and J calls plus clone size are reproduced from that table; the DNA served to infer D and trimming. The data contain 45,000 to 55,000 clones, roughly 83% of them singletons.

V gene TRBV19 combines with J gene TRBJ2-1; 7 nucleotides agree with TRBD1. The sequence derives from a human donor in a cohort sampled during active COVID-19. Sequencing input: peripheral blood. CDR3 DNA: TGTGCCAGTAGTGCCGGGACAGAATTATATGAGCAGTTCTTC. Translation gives CASSAGTELYEQFF.